What follows are 23 T cell receptor beta chains derived from one specimen sequenced in a study of T cell repertoires in cytomegalovirus infection (dated 2019 in TCRdb). The sequencer was an Illumina HiSeq 1500. TCRdb handled the public reads itself, with Q25 trimming in fastp and clone calling in MiXCR, and kept productive beta chains. Identical CDR3 proteins give one entry, which carries the most common genes and DNA. Present in this sample are some 600,000 distinct CDR3 sequences, 20% to 25% of which were seen just once. Approximately 8.2% of the sample goes to the ten largest clones. The sequenced sample was CD8+ T cells from PBMCs. The receptor set was obtained from a human donor in good health (CMV status not recorded). Some clones in this sample may be carry-over from other donors' samples.

This clonotype was observed a handful of times. The J gene is TRBJ2-7, the V gene TRBV5-1, with 9 bases that match TRBD1. Losses at the gene ends were 4 bases for V and 2 bases for J; bases not matched to a gene: 16. The CDR3 runs to 18 residues. Germline values: CDR1 SGHRS, CDR2 YFSETQ. For the CDR3, the DNA is TGCGCCAGCAGCCCTAACCTAGGACAGGGGTTAAGGGCCTACGAGCAGTACGTC. Protein sequence: CASSPNLGQGLRAYEQYV.

This clonotype was recorded at least ten times. The J gene is TRBJ2-1, the V gene TRBV7-2; a possible D gene is TRBD2 (6 bases). V lost 3 bases, J lost 6 bases, and 12 bases lay in between. Germline-derived CDR1 and CDR2 are SGHTA and FQGNSA. CDR3 length: 14 residues. The CDR3 region is CASSFPAGFNEQFF. CDR3 nucleotide sequence: TGTGCCAGCAGCTTCCCAGCGGGCTTCAATGAGCAGTTCTTC.

This chain uses TRBV6-4 with TRBJ2-2; weak D call: TRBD2 (6 bases). Trimming took 7 bases from V and 5 from J, leaving 29 bases between them. Germline-derived CDR1 and CDR2 are MRHNA and SNTAGT. This CDR3 is 19 amino acids long. Written as DNA, the CDR3 is TGTGCCAGCATAGGATTGAACGGCCGCCTGCCTGCGGGGACCGGGGAGCTGTTTTTT. As protein: CASIGLNGRLPAGTGELFF.

This clonotype was counted many times. DNA of the CDR3: TGTGCCAGCAGTCCCTCCGGCCATCAGCCCCAGCATTTT. This codes for CASSPSGHQPQHF. The chain recombines TRBV28 with TRBJ1-5, with D unresolved. This CDR3 contains 13 residues. V lost 5 bases, J lost 5 bases, and 10 bases lay in between. The germline V gene has CDR1 MDHEN and CDR2 SYDVKM. Looking up the rest from reference TRBV28 and TRBJ1-5 gives the full variable domain: DVKVTQSSRYLVKRTGEKVFLECVQDMDHENMFWYRQDPGLGLRLIYFSYDVKMKEKGDIPEGYSVSREKKERFSLILESASTNQTSMYLCASSPSGHQPQHFGDGTRLSIL.

The J gene is TRBJ1-1, the V gene TRBV2; D is uncertain. Germline V gene lookup returns CDR1 SNHLY and CDR2 FYNNEI. Deletions cut 10 bases from V and 1 base from J, with 7 bases between. The CDR3 runs 11 residues. DNA for the CDR3: TGTGCCACCATAAAGAACACTGAAGCTTTCTTT. Protein: CATIKNTEAFF.

This clonotype was observed at least ten times. The rearrangement links TRBV7-8 to TRBJ2-4; 9 nucleotides align to TRBD1. Germline V gene sequence: CDR1 SGHVS, CDR2 FQNEAQ. CDR3 length: 16 amino acids. The junction had 4 bases not matched to a gene; V was cut back by 4 bases and J by 0 bases. The CDR3 DNA reads TGTGCCAGCAGCTCGAGGGACAGGGAAGCCAAAAACATTCAGTACTTC. It translates to CASSSRDREAKNIQYF.

The chain has TRBV20-1 and TRBJ1-2; D not resolved. This CDR3 comprises 12 residues. With 3 bases removed from V and 6 bases from J, the gap between germline ends came to 11 bases. Per the germline V gene, CDR1 is DFQATT and CDR2 is SNEGSKA (reference sequence). CDR3 DNA sequence: TGCAGTGCTAGGAAGGGTGGAGATGGCTACACCTTC. Protein product: CSARKGGDGYTF.

This clonotype was seen at least ten times. The chain uses TRBV14 and TRBJ1-2; the D is unclear. Germline-derived CDR1 and CDR2 are SGHDN and FVKESK. There are 15 residues in the CDR3. The V end lost 0 bases, the J end lost 4 bases, and 12 bases lay between the germline ends. DNA for the CDR3: TGTGCCAGCAGCCAAGATTTTCGGGATTCCTATGGCTACACCTTC. Its protein is CASSQDFRDSYGYTF.

This clonotype has a handful of counts. The V and J genes are TRBV7-9 and TRBJ2-1; D is ambiguous. Trimming left V 4 bases short and J 8 bases short, with 9 bases between. This CDR3 has 12 residues. The germline gives CDR1 SEHNR, CDR2 FQNEAQ (reference sequence). Written as DNA, the CDR3 is TGTGCCAGCAGCTCCGTTTGGGATGAGCAGTTCTTC. Translated, it gives CASSSVWDEQFF. Complete variable domain (other parts from reference TRBV7-9 and TRBJ2-1): DTGVSQNPRHKITKRGQNVTFRCDPISEHNRLYWYRQTLGQGPEFLTYFQNEAQLEKSRLLSDRFSAERPKGSFSTLEIQRTEQGDSAMYLCASSSVWDEQFFGPGTRLTVL.

This clonotype was recorded only once. This chain joins TRBV28 and TRBJ2-1; D gene ambiguous. Germline V gene lookup returns CDR1 MDHEN and CDR2 SYDVKM. V gave up 6 bases and J gave up 0 bases, with 18 bases separating them. The length of the CDR3 is 17 residues. The CDR3 DNA is TGTGCCAGCAGCTCTCCCCCTTCTGTAAGCTCCTACAATGAGCAGTTCTTC. This codes for CASSSPPSVSSYNEQFF.

This clonotype was seen only a few times. V gene TRBV15 combines with J gene TRBJ2-1; D is perhaps TRBD1 or TRBD2 (5 bases each). V lost 6 bases and J 9 bases, leaving 21 bases between the germline ends. CDR1 is LNHNV, CDR2 YYDKDF, per germline (reference sequence). The CDR3 consists of 15 residues. CDR3 in amino acids: CATSWGSGPLIEQFF. The CDR3 region has the DNA TGTGCCACCAGTTGGGGTTCGGGGCCTCTGATTGAGCAGTTCTTC.

In its sample, this clonotype was seen a few times. The rearrangement uses TRBV5-1 and TRBJ2-1; TRBD2 aligns across 7 bases. The trim removed 4 bases at V and 5 bases at J, leaving 9 bases unmatched. This CDR3 is 15 amino acids long. Germline lookup yields CDR1 SGHRS and CDR2 YFSETQ. In DNA form, the CDR3 reads TGCGCCAGCAGCCCCTGGGGAGGGATCAACAATGAGCAGTTCTTC. It encodes CASSPWGGINNEQFF. The variable domain in full, with the rest retrieved from reference TRBV5-1 and TRBJ2-1, is KAGVTQTPRYLIKTRGQQVTLSCSPISGHRSVSWYQQTPGQGLQFLFEYFSETQRNKGNFPGRFSGRQFSNSRSEMNVSTLELGDSALYLCASSPWGGINNEQFFGPGTRLTVL.

This clonotype has just a few counts. The chain carries TRBV15 and TRBJ1-2; D perhaps matches TRBD1 (5 bases). Germline-derived CDR1 and CDR2 are LNHNV and YYDKDF (reference sequence). Trimming took 0 bases from V and 6 from J, leaving 14 bases between them. The CDR3 length is 15 residues. The CDR3 coding sequence is TGTGCCACCAGCAGAGATGGGACCGCGAGGAATGGCTACACCTTC. Translating gives CATSRDGTARNGYTF.

This chain uses TRBV7-3 with TRBJ2-3, with D possibly being TRBD2 (6 bases). The CDR3 has 11 residues. V was clipped by 10 bases and J by 6 bases, with 11 bases between them. Per germline, CDR1 SGHTA and CDR2 FQGTGA. As DNA, the CDR3 is TGTGCCACCGCGGAGGGGGATACGCAGTATTTT. It specifies CATAEGDTQYF.

With regard to this clonotype: This may be a read error: a much more frequent sequence differs by one nucleotide. The V and J genes are TRBV27 and TRBJ2-2; D not certain. The CDR3 is 13 amino acids. Germline assignment: CDR1 MNHEY and CDR2 SMNVEV (reference sequence). CDR3 DNA sequence: TGTGTCAGCACCGCAGGTTACACCGGGGAGCTGTTTTTT. The encoded protein is CVSTAGYTGELFF.

The chain links TRBV5-6 to TRBJ2-7; possible D gene TRBD1, 6 bases. Trimming pared 2 bases from V and 6 bases from J, leaving 18 bases between. This CDR3 region has 15 residues. Germline values: CDR1 SGHDT, CDR2 YYEEEE. CDR3 DNA sequence: TGTGCCAGCAGCTTTCCGGCTGGGGGCGAGGCCGAGCAGTACGTC. As protein: CASSFPAGGEAEQYV.

This clonotype was recorded a few times. The chain's CDR3 is CASSYSASSTYEQYF. The CDR3 nucleotides read TGTGCCAGCAGTTACTCTGCCAGTTCCACCTACGAGCAGTACTTC. V gene TRBV6-2 or TRBV6-3 combines with J gene TRBJ2-7; D call uncertain. This CDR3 has 15 amino acids. V was shortened by 0 bases and J by 2 bases, with 11 bases between the two germline ends. Germline V CDR1 and CDR2: MNHEY, SVGEGT.

V is TRBV29-1 and J is TRBJ2-2; tentative D call: TRBD1 (6 bases). Between the trimmed V and J ends, which lost 5 bases and 4 bases, there was a span of 8 bases. The CDR3 totals 12 residues. The germline V gene has CDR1 SQVTM and CDR2 ANQGSEA. CDR3 in amino acids: CSVSGVTGELFF. CDR3 coding DNA: TGCAGCGTTTCAGGGGTCACCGGGGAGCTGTTTTTT.

This clonotype has a count of ten or more. The chain couples TRBV7-2 to TRBJ2-4, with D possibly TRBD1 on 6 matching bases. Trimming pared 5 bases from V and 7 bases from J, leaving 15 bases between. The CDR3 is 14 amino acids. From germline, CDR1 is SGHTA and CDR2 FQGNSA. CDR3 region: CASSPEGDGNIQYF. The CDR3 region has the DNA TGTGCCAGCAGCCCTGAGGGGGACGGGAACATTCAGTACTTC.

The rearrangement links TRBV2 to TRBJ2-2; tentatively, D is TRBD1 (6 bases). Germline CDR1 and CDR2: SNHLY and FYNNEI. Trimming pared 2 bases from V and 3 bases from J, leaving 10 bases between. This CDR3 spans 15 amino acids. CDR3 bases: TGTGCCAGCAGTGAACAGGGGTCGGACACCGGGGAGCTGTTTTTT. This gives the protein CASSEQGSDTGELFF.

This clonotype was counted a few times. The J gene is TRBJ2-1, the V gene TRBV7-9; D not resolved. The V gene's germline CDR1 is SEHNR and CDR2 FQNEAQ (reference sequence). The CDR3 has 14 residues. Trimming stripped 1 base from V and 4 bases from J, with 8 bases between. The CDR3 DNA reads as TGTGCCAGCAGCTTAGTAGGTCAGTACAATGAGCAGTTCTTC. Protein sequence: CASSLVGQYNEQFF. The entire variable domain, with the rest obtained from reference TRBV7-9 and TRBJ2-1, is as follows: DTGVSQNPRHKITKRGQNVTFRCDPISEHNRLYWYRQTLGQGPEFLTYFQNEAQLEKSRLLSDRFSAERPKGSFSTLEIQRTEQGDSAMYLCASSLVGQYNEQFFGPGTRLTVL.

The V call is TRBV7-9, the J call TRBJ1-2; 9 bases fit TRBD1. Germline assignment: CDR1 SEHNR and CDR2 FQNEAQ (reference sequence). The CDR3 sequence is 13 residues long. V lost 5 bases to trimming and J lost 7 bases; unmatched junction nucleotides: 5. The CDR3 region is CASSMGQGLGYTF. Written as DNA, the CDR3 is TGTGCCAGCAGCATGGGACAGGGCCTTGGCTACACCTTC.

The V call is TRBV2, the J call TRBJ1-5; 7 nucleotides agree with TRBD1. J was trimmed by 0 bases and V by 5 bases; bases with no gene match: 4. This CDR3 has 15 amino acids. Germline V gives CDR1 SNHLY, CDR2 FYNNEI. CDR3 loop: CASSTGDSSNQPQHF. In DNA, the CDR3 is TGTGCCAGCAGTACAGGGGACAGTAGCAATCAGCCCCAGCATTTT. Full variable domain (missing parts from reference TRBV2 and TRBJ1-5): EPEVTQTPSHQVTQMGQEVILRCVPISNHLYFYWYRQILGQKVEFLVSFYNNEISEKSEIFDDQFSVERPDGSNFTLKIRSTKLEDSAMYFCASSTGDSSNQPQHFGDGTRLSIL.